In its sample, the clone carrying this T cell receptor beta chain was seen many times. CDR1 is DFQATT, CDR2 SNEGSKA, per germline (reference sequence). The CDR3 extends over 14 amino acids. V lost 3 bases and J lost 5, with 13 bases in between. This sample was included in a study of neurological immune-mediated disorders. 5'RACE with 10-nucleotide random UMIs generated the cDNA. TCRdb independently ran MiXCR on the 5' RACE reads; one entry per CDR3 protein. The table has around 100,000 distinct CDR3 sequences, about a tenth seen once. The time point is: longitudinal time-point 3. Unsorted libraries came from 2 million PBMCs stored at -80 °C.

V is TRBV20-1 and J is TRBJ1-4, with D possibly being TRBD1 (6 bases). Sequencing was performed on PBMCs. This clonotype originated in a female donor with HTLV-1-associated myelopathy (HAM/TSP). CDR3 bases: TGCAGTGCTAGTGGGGGGCCTATCAATGAAAAACTGTTTTTT. Its translation: CSASGGPINEKLFF.